Listed here are 6 T cell receptor beta chains from one sample, sequenced in a study of shared clonotypes between healthy human individuals. Using immunoSEQ multiplex PCR, the repertoire was profiled, and TCRdb retains in-frame clones only, with some absent. Of about 2.1 million clones listed, 80% to 95% are singletons. Terminally differentiated effector memory CD45RA+ cells were left out of the naive CD8 fraction, which was CD45RO-negative and positively selected for CCR7. The sample consisted of naive CD8+ T cells from PBMCs. The receptors shown here come from a man aged 18 to 29 in good health. Some clones in this sample may be carry-over from other donors' samples.

The rearrangement uses TRBV19 and TRBJ2-1; TRBD2 aligns across 12 bases. V gave up 2 bases and J gave up 0 bases; unmatched junction bases: 11. This CDR3 is built from 20 residues. Germline lookup yields CDR1 LNHDA and CDR2 SQIVND (reference sequence). The CDR3 loop is CASSINRLAGGKSSYNEQFF. The CDR3 nucleotides are TGTGCCAGTAGTATAAACCGGCTAGCGGGAGGGAAAAGCTCCTACAATGAGCAGTTCTTC. The whole variable domain, filled in from reference TRBV19 and TRBJ2-1, reads DGGITQSPKYLFRKEGQNVTLSCEQNLNHDAMYWYRQDPGQGLRLIYYSQIVNDFQKGDIAEGYSVSREKKESFPLTVTSAQKNPTAFYLCASSINRLAGGKSSYNEQFFGPGTRLTVL.

The chain carries TRBV14 and TRBJ2-7; maybe TRBD1 (6 bases). Germline loops: CDR1 SGHDN, CDR2 FVKESK. The V end lost 0 bases, the J end lost 3 bases, and 18 bases lay between the germline ends. The CDR3 contains 17 residues. The CDR3, as DNA: TGTGCCAGCAGCCAAGACGGAGTGGGCAGGGGTTACTACGAGCAGTACTTC. It translates to CASSQDGVGRGYYEQYF.

With regard to this clone: In the same sample, other DNA sequences code for this CDR3. The CDR3 sequence: CASSQGATEAFF. CDR3 DNA sequence: TGTGCCAGCAGTCAGGGGGCCACTGAAGCTTTCTTT. The J gene is TRBJ1-1, the V gene TRBV7-9; 8 bases are shared with TRBD1. Trimming took 6 bases from V and 4 from J; bases not matched to a gene: 1. The CDR3 is 12 amino acids. CDR1 is SEHNR, CDR2 FQNEAQ, per germline (reference sequence).

As for this clone: The same CDR3 also results from other DNA sequences found in this sample. The chain is built from TRBV9 and TRBJ1-1; D remains ambiguous. CDR1 is SGDLS and CDR2 is YYNGEE in the germline V gene. Trimming pared 0 bases from V and 5 bases from J, leaving 8 bases between. The CDR3 is made up of 13 amino acids. DNA for the CDR3: TGTGCCAGCAGCGTAGTCAGTGGGACTGAAGCTTTCTTT. Translating it yields CASSVVSGTEAFF.

V usage is TRBV4-1 and J usage is TRBJ1-5; D unresolved. There are 15 residues in the CDR3. The V gene's germline CDR1 is MGHRA and CDR2 YSYEKL. Trimming stripped 0 bases from V and 2 bases from J, with 8 bases between. The DNA of the CDR3 is TGCGCCAGCAGCCAAGATGCCAGAGGCAATCAGCCCCAGCATTTT. Amino acids: CASSQDARGNQPQHF.

This clone has a single count. V is TRBV28 and J is TRBJ1-2; no firm D call. CDR1 is MDHEN, CDR2 SYDVKM, per germline. CDR3 length: 17 amino acids. Trimming pared 3 bases from V and 0 bases from J, leaving 17 bases between. Written as DNA, the CDR3 is TGTGCCAGCAGTTTCAACCCTTCCCAAGGTACTAACTATGGCTACACCTTC. It yields the protein CASSFNPSQGTNYGYTF.